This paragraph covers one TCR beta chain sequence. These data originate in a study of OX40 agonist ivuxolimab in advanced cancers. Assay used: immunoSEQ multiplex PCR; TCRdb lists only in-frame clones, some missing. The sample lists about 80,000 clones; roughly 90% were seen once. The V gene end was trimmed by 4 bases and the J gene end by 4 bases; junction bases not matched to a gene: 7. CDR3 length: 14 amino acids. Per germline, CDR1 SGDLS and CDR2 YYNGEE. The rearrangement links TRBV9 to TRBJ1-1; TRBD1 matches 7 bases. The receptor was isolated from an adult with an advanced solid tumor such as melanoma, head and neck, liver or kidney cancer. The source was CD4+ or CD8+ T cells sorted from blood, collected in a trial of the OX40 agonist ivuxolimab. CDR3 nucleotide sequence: TGTGCCAGCAGCCCTCGGACAGGCCTCACTGAAGCTTTCTTT. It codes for CASSPRTGLTEAFF.